The rows below give T cell receptor beta chains drawn from one sample of a study of prognosis after radiotherapy for stage I lung cancer. TCRdb used MiXCR to reprocess the multiplex PCR reads, holding one entry per CDR3 protein. The data contain roughly 26,000 distinct CDR3 sequences, 30% of them singletons. Sequenced material: PBMCs, taken before or after stereotactic body radiation therapy (not recorded which). These receptor sequences come from a donor aged 50 or older with non-small cell lung cancer. CDR3s include the opening cysteine and the closing phenylalanine or tryptophan. The D gene is left open where the match is weak. Size is stated for part of the rows, as once, few or many counts, or as a class when the clone is expanded.

clone size: many; V gene: TRBV6-1; J gene: TRBJ2-2; D gene: NA; CDR3 protein: CASRRFGGELFF; CDR3 DNA: TGTGCCAGCAGGAGGTTTGGCGGGGAGCTGTTTTTT
clone size: many; V gene: TRBV2; J gene: TRBJ2-6; D gene: NA; CDR3 protein: CAKTDSGANILTF; CDR3 DNA: TGTGCCAAGACAGACTCTGGGGCCAACATCCTGACTTTC
clone size: NA; V gene: TRBV6-1; J gene: TRBJ1-1; D gene: NA; CDR3 protein: CASSKTSPGQGTEAFF; CDR3 DNA: TGTGCCAGCAGTAAAACCAGCCCGGGTCAAGGCACTGAAGCTTTCTTT
clone size: many; V gene: TRBV3-1; J gene: TRBJ2-7; D gene: TRBD2; CDR3 protein: CASSQPGTSGRGYEQYF; CDR3 DNA: TGTGCCAGCAGCCAACCCGGGACTAGCGGGAGGGGTTACGAGCAGTACTTC
clone size: many; V gene: TRBV4-1; J gene: TRBJ1-2; D gene: NA; CDR3 protein: CASSQDLPGGYYGYTF; CDR3 DNA: TGCGCCAGCAGCCAAGATTTGCCCGGGGGCTACTATGGCTACACCTTC
clone size: large; V gene: TRBV5-1; J gene: TRBJ2-2; D gene: NA; CDR3 protein: CASSPEGGRTGELFF; CDR3 DNA: TGTGCCAGCAGCCCCGAGGGGGGACGCACCGGGGAGCTGTTTTTT
clone size: NA; V gene: TRBV30; J gene: TRBJ1-2; D gene: NA; CDR3 protein: CAWSTGPSNYGYTF; CDR3 DNA: TGTGCCTGGAGCACGGGGCCGTCTAACTATGGCTACACCTTC
clone size: many; V gene: TRBV28; J gene: TRBJ2-7; D gene: NA; CDR3 protein: CASSPPGQGSYEQYF; CDR3 DNA: TGTGCCAGCAGCCCTCCGGGGCAGGGCTCCTACGAGCAGTACTTC
clone size: NA; V gene: TRBV20-1; J gene: TRBJ1-2; D gene: TRBD1; CDR3 protein: CSASGQGSYGYTF; CDR3 DNA: TGCAGTGCTAGCGGACAGGGGTCTTATGGCTACACCTTC
clone size: many; V gene: TRBV2; J gene: TRBJ2-3; D gene: NA; CDR3 protein: CASSEATGRGDTQYF; CDR3 DNA: TGTGCCAGCAGTGAAGCGACAGGCAGAGGGGATACGCAGTATTTT
clone size: NA; V gene: TRBV28; J gene: TRBJ1-2; D gene: NA; CDR3 protein: CASSLRGGYGYTF; CDR3 DNA: TGTGCCAGCAGTTTAAGAGGAGGTTATGGCTACACCTTC
clone size: medium-sized; V gene: TRBV28; J gene: TRBJ1-2; D gene: TRBD1; CDR3 protein: CASSLVGQGWDYTF; CDR3 DNA: TGTGCCAGCAGTTTAGTGGGACAGGGGTGGGACTACACCTTC
clone size: NA; V gene: TRBV6-1; J gene: TRBJ2-7; D gene: TRBD2; CDR3 protein: CASRRTGGAAYEQYF; CDR3 DNA: TGTGCCAGCCGGCGTACCGGGGGGGCCGCCTACGAGCAGTACTTC
clone size: NA; V gene: TRBV20-1; J gene: TRBJ2-7; D gene: TRBD1; CDR3 protein: CSAQGDYEQYF; CDR3 DNA: TGCAGTGCCCAGGGGGACTACGAGCAGTACTTC
clone size: NA; V gene: TRBV11-3; J gene: TRBJ2-1; D gene: TRBD2; CDR3 protein: CASSPGLAEGDEQFF; CDR3 DNA: TGTGCCAGCAGCCCAGGACTAGCGGAGGGAGATGAGCAGTTCTTC
clone size: NA; V gene: TRBV20-1; J gene: TRBJ2-7; D gene: TRBD2; CDR3 protein: CSAAYGTSGATYEQYF; CDR3 DNA: TGCAGTGCTGCCTATGGGACTAGCGGGGCTACCTACGAGCAGTACTTC
clone size: NA; V gene: TRBV5-1; J gene: TRBJ2-5; D gene: NA; CDR3 protein: CASNPGGTQETQYF; CDR3 DNA: TGCGCCAGCAACCCCGGGGGAACCCAAGAGACCCAGTACTTC
clone size: many; V gene: TRBV6-8; J gene: TRBJ2-3; D gene: TRBD2; CDR3 protein: CASSSHGRSGGAGTDTQYF; CDR3 DNA: TGTGCCAGCAGTTCCCATGGGAGAAGCGGGGGGGCTGGTACAGATACGCAGTATTTT
clone size: NA; V gene: TRBV5-1; J gene: TRBJ2-3; D gene: TRBD1; CDR3 protein: CASSWGGTGGGVAGTQYF; CDR3 DNA: TGCGCCAGCAGCTGGGGGGGGACAGGGGGCGGTGTAGCGGGTACGCAGTATTTT
clone size: many; V gene: TRBV6-1; J gene: TRBJ1-5; D gene: NA; CDR3 protein: CAGGGDQPQHF; CDR3 DNA: TGTGCCGGCGGAGGGGATCAGCCCCAGCATTTT
clone size: few; V gene: TRBV3-1; J gene: TRBJ1-1; D gene: NA; CDR3 protein: CASSQRGSNTEAFF; CDR3 DNA: TGTGCCAGCAGCCAAAGGGGATCGAACACTGAAGCTTTCTTT
clone size: many; V gene: TRBV13; J gene: TRBJ1-2; D gene: NA; CDR3 protein: CASSLYSTSGGYTF; CDR3 DNA: TGTGCCAGCAGCTTATATTCGACGAGCGGTGGCTACACCTTC
clone size: NA; V gene: TRBV11-1; J gene: TRBJ2-2; D gene: TRBD2; CDR3 protein: CSSSFCTSGRAQTTGELFF; CDR3 DNA: TGTTCCAGCAGCTTCTGTACTAGCGGGAGGGCCCAGACAACCGGGGAGCTGTTTTTT
clone size: many; V gene: TRBV28; J gene: TRBJ1-5; D gene: NA; CDR3 protein: CASSPDSNQPQHF; CDR3 DNA: TGTGCCAGCAGTCCTGATAGCAATCAGCCCCAGCATTTT
clone size: NA; V gene: TRBV7-9; J gene: TRBJ2-1; D gene: NA; CDR3 protein: CASSSPTAYNEQFF; CDR3 DNA: TGTGCCAGCAGCTCGCCGACTGCTTACAATGAGCAGTTCTTC
clone size: many; V gene: TRBV20-1; J gene: TRBJ2-3; D gene: NA; CDR3 protein: CSAREGMGTDTQYF; CDR3 DNA: TGCAGTGCTCGCGAGGGAATGGGCACAGATACGCAGTATTTT
clone size: NA; V gene: TRBV12-3/TRBV12-4; J gene: TRBJ2-2; D gene: NA; CDR3 protein: CASSLSSATGELFF; CDR3 DNA: TGTGCCAGCAGTTTATCTAGCGCTACCGGGGAGCTGTTTTTT
clone size: many; V gene: TRBV5-8; J gene: TRBJ1-5; D gene: TRBD1; CDR3 protein: CASSLGQESNQPQHF; CDR3 DNA: TGTGCCAGCAGCCTCGGACAGGAAAGCAATCAGCCCCAGCATTTT
clone size: NA; V gene: TRBV20-1; J gene: TRBJ2-1; D gene: TRBD2; CDR3 protein: CSARVSGGSYNEQFF; CDR3 DNA: TGCAGTGCTAGAGTTAGCGGGGGTTCCTACAATGAGCAGTTCTTC
clone size: many; V gene: TRBV19; J gene: TRBJ2-7; D gene: TRBD1; CDR3 protein: CASQKEGTVPYEQYF; CDR3 DNA: TGTGCCAGTCAGAAAGAGGGGACAGTACCCTACGAGCAGTACTTC
clone size: many; V gene: TRBV30; J gene: TRBJ2-5; D gene: NA; CDR3 protein: CAWSVLSGPGTQYF; CDR3 DNA: TGTGCCTGGAGTGTACTATCGGGCCCCGGGACCCAGTACTTC
clone size: few; V gene: TRBV28; J gene: TRBJ2-7; D gene: TRBD2; CDR3 protein: CASSSTSGRAYEQYF; CDR3 DNA: TGTGCCAGCAGTTCCACTAGCGGGAGGGCCTACGAGCAGTACTTC
clone size: NA; V gene: TRBV20-1; J gene: TRBJ1-1; D gene: NA; CDR3 protein: CRPQQWINTEAFF; CDR3 DNA: TGCAGACCACAACAGTGGATTAACACTGAAGCTTTCTTT
clone size: NA; V gene: TRBV6-2/TRBV6-3; J gene: TRBJ1-5; D gene: NA; CDR3 protein: CASRLLTDSSNQPQHF; CDR3 DNA: TGTGCCAGCAGACTCCTGACCGACTCTAGCAATCAGCCCCAGCATTTT
clone size: many; V gene: TRBV29-1; J gene: TRBJ2-2; D gene: NA; CDR3 protein: CSVSDPGQSTGELFF; CDR3 DNA: TGCAGCGTGTCGGACCCGGGACAAAGCACCGGGGAGCTGTTTTTT
clone size: many; V gene: TRBV6-1; J gene: TRBJ2-6; D gene: NA; CDR3 protein: CASSQQGSGANVLTF; CDR3 DNA: TGTGCCAGCAGCCAACAGGGTTCTGGGGCCAACGTCCTGACTTTC
clone size: many; V gene: TRBV7-8; J gene: TRBJ2-6; D gene: NA; CDR3 protein: CASSLEYSSGANVLTF; CDR3 DNA: TGTGCCAGCAGCTTAGAATACAGTTCTGGGGCCAACGTCCTGACTTTC